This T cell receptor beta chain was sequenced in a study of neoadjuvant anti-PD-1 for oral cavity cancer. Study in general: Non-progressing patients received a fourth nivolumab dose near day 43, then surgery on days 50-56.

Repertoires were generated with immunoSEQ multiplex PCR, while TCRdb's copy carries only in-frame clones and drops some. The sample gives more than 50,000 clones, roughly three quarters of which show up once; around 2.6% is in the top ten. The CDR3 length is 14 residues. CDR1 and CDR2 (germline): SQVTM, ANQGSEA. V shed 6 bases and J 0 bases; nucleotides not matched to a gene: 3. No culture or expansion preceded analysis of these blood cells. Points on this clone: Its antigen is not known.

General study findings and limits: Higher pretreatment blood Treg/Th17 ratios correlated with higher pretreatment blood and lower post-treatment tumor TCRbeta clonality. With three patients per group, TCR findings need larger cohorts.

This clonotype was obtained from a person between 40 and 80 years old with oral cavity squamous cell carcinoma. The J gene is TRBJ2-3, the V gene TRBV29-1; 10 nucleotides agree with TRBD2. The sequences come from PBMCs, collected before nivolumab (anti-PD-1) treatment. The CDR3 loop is CSVRTSGSTDTQYF. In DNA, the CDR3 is TGCAGCGTGAGGACTAGCGGTAGCACAGATACGCAGTATTTT.